These 21 T cell receptor beta chains were sequenced from one sample in a study of blood T cells in healthy people across ages. A J-beta primer mix and a sample-barcoded 5' primer were used in a second PCR of about 7 to 12 cycles. TCRdb re-analysed the 5' RACE reads in MiXCR, keeping a single row per CDR3 protein. The data show over 500,000 distinct CDR3 sequences, roughly a quarter seen once. The sample also formed part of further work on T cells of mothers and their children.

The sample taken for sequencing was blood. These receptors all stem from a boy aged 2-9 years in good health.

Regarding this clonotype: The junction and the germline gene differ at one end; a read error may be behind it. The chain employs TRBV4-1 and TRBJ1-1; D is ambiguous. Germline-derived CDR1 and CDR2 are MGHRA and YSYEKL. This CDR3 has 14 residues. CDR3 DNA: TGCGCCAGTAGCCACGGACCGCTTGACACTGAAGCTTTCTTT. It encodes CASSHGPLDTEAFF.

This clonotype has more than one count but fewer than ten. The chain carries TRBV3-1 and TRBJ2-7; 7 nucleotides match TRBD1. In germline, CDR1 is LGHDT, CDR2 YNNKEL (reference sequence). This CDR3 contains 10 residues. CDR3 DNA sequence: TGTGCCAGCACGATCTCCGACAGGGTGGTC. This sequence encodes CASTISDRVV.

The J gene is TRBJ2-5, the V gene TRBV6-1, with 10 bases lining up with TRBD2. CDR3 length equals 17 residues. Per germline, CDR1 MNHNS and CDR2 SASEGT. J gave up 4 bases and V 7 bases, and 15 bases lay outside the gene matches. This CDR3 reads CASTLTGSGGARETQYF. Here the CDR3 DNA reads TGTGCCAGCACCCTAACCGGGAGCGGGGGGGCTAGAGAGACCCAGTACTTC.

This clonotype has a handful of counts. V gene TRBV12-3 or TRBV12-4 combines with J gene TRBJ2-3, with 8 bases identical to TRBD2. J gave up 6 bases and V 7 bases, and 6 bases lay outside the gene matches. This CDR3 is 13 amino acids long. CDR3 region: CASTALAGDTQYF. CDR3 in DNA: TGTGCCAGCACAGCCCTAGCGGGCGATACGCAGTATTTT.

This clonotype was observed a few times. The chain joins TRBV20-1 to TRBJ2-1; 10 positions agree with TRBD2. Unmatched junction bases numbered 4, after V lost 3 bases and J lost 8 bases. The CDR3 consists of 13 residues. Germline V gene lookup returns CDR1 DFQATT and CDR2 SNEGSKA (reference sequence). The CDR3 nucleotides read TGCAGTGCTAGTCTAGCGGGAGCATATGAGCAGTTCTTC. Its translation is CSASLAGAYEQFF.

This clonotype was counted between two and nine times. The chain couples TRBV14 to TRBJ1-1; no definite D call. The germline gives CDR1 SGHDN, CDR2 FVKESK. V dropped 8 bases and J dropped 3 bases, with 10 bases sitting between them. The CDR3 runs 12 residues. Written as DNA, the CDR3 is TGTGCCAGCGCCGATAGTTACACTGAAGCTTTCTTT. This sequence encodes CASADSYTEAFF.

The chain couples TRBV9 to TRBJ2-3, with 8 positions matching TRBD1. This CDR3 has 16 residues. Germline values: CDR1 SGDLS, CDR2 YYNGEE. With 0 bases clipped from V and 1 base from J, the junction kept 4 bases outside the gene matches. CDR3 DNA: TGTGCCAGCAGCGTAGTTTCGGGACAGGGCACAGATACGCAGTATTTT. Protein sequence: CASSVVSGQGTDTQYF.

The J gene is TRBJ2-3, the V gene TRBV3-1; the D gene is possibly TRBD2 (6 bases). Germline V lookup: CDR1 LGHDT, CDR2 YNNKEL (reference sequence). The CDR3 has 14 residues. Between the trimmed V and J ends, which lost 1 base and 5 bases, there was a span of 10 bases. Here the CDR3 DNA reads TGTGCCAGCAGCCAAGCGGGAGCGGTAGATACGCAGTATTTT. As protein: CASSQAGAVDTQYF.

The V and J genes are TRBV6-6 and TRBJ1-2, with TRBD1 identical over 9 bases. This CDR3 has 15 residues. The germline V gene encodes CDR1 MNHNY and CDR2 SVGAGI (reference sequence). Trimming removed 4 bases from V and 4 bases from J; junction bases left unmatched: 7. The CDR3 region is CASSFWTGETYGYTF. The CDR3 coding sequence is TGTGCCAGCAGTTTCTGGACAGGGGAGACCTATGGCTACACCTTC.

The V call is TRBV6-5, the J call TRBJ1-1, with D possibly matching TRBD1 (5 bases). The CDR3 contains 13 residues. The germline V gene encodes CDR1 MNHEY and CDR2 SVGAGI. V dropped 10 bases and J dropped 1 base, with 13 bases sitting between them. CDR3 region: CATSRVQNTEAFF. The CDR3, as DNA: TGTGCCACCTCCAGGGTGCAGAACACTGAAGCTTTCTTT.

The CDR3 spells CASSAKRGSNQPQHF. The CDR3 DNA is TGTGCCAGCAGTGCGAAGAGGGGGAGCAATCAGCCCCAGCATTTT. J is TRBJ1-5 and V is TRBV6-1; D is possibly TRBD1 (6 bases). Looked up from germline, CDR1 is MNHNS and CDR2 is SASEGT. This CDR3 spans 15 amino acids. Trimming removed 4 bases from V and 1 base from J, with 11 bases in between.

This clonotype was seen more than once but under ten times. For the CDR3, the DNA is TGTGCCAGCAGTACGGATGGGGGGGGGAGCTCCTACAATGAGCAGTTCTTC. Protein: CASSTDGGGSSYNEQFF. The genes are TRBV9 and TRBJ2-1; 7 bases line up with TRBD2. Germline CDR1 SGDLS, CDR2 YYNGEE. The trim removed 5 bases at V and 0 bases at J, leaving 11 bases unmatched. The CDR3 runs 17 residues.

The chain couples TRBV4-2 to TRBJ2-5; TRBD2 aligns across 7 bases. The tail of the sequence fits TRBJ2-7 better, so the J call may be wrong. CDR3 length: 14 amino acids. Germline CDR1 and CDR2: LGHNA and YNFKEQ. Here the CDR3 reads CASSSQRDDYEQYF. The CDR3 coding sequence is TGTGCCAGCAGCTCCCAGCGGGACGACTACGAGCAGTACTTC.

In its sample, this clonotype was seen a few times. The chain joins TRBV10-2 to TRBJ2-7; possible D gene TRBD1, 6 bases. CDR1 is WSHSY and CDR2 is SAAADI in the germline V gene. The ends were cut back, 8 bases at V and 1 base at J, with 15 bases in the middle. CDR3 size: 14 residues. This CDR3 reads CASFGGEGSYEQYF. DNA of the CDR3: TGCGCCAGCTTTGGGGGCGAAGGGTCCTACGAGCAGTACTTC.

This rearrangement joins TRBV25-1 to TRBJ2-2; D ambiguous. V lost 8 bases to trimming and J lost 6 bases, with 10 bases between them. CDR3 length: 12 amino acids. Germline V CDR1 and CDR2: MGHDK, SYGVNS. CDR3 coding DNA: TGTGCCAGCCGCACGGCCCCCGGGGAGCTGTTTTTT. Translating gives CASRTAPGELFF.

The gene calls are TRBV7-8 and TRBJ2-1, with 8 nucleotides matching TRBD2. V shed 2 bases, J shed 7 bases, and the junction held 16 bases outside the gene matches. This CDR3 contains 18 residues. Germline V gene sequence: CDR1 SGHVS, CDR2 FQNEAQ. CDR3 sequence (DNA): TGTGCCAGCAGCTTATATCCCTGGGGGCGGGAGGTTAATAATGAGCAGTTCTTC. Its protein product is CASSLYPWGREVNNEQFF. Drawing the rest from reference TRBV7-8 and TRBJ2-1, the complete variable domain is GAGVSQSPRYKVAKRGQDVALRCDPISGHVSLFWYQQALGQGPEFLTYFQNEAQLDKSGLPSDRFFAERPEGSVSTLKIQRTQQEDSAVYLCASSLYPWGREVNNEQFFGPGTRLTVL.

This clonotype was seen repeatedly, ten times or more. The gene calls are TRBV12-3 or TRBV12-4 and TRBJ2-5; the D gene could be TRBD1 or TRBD2 (5 bases each). The CDR3 is made up of 14 amino acids. Trimming left V 5 bases short and J 5 bases short, with 15 bases between. CDR3 protein: CASSRRDRAETQYF. DNA for the CDR3: TGTGCCAGCAGTCGCCGGGACCGGGCGGAGACCCAGTACTTC.

This clonotype was counted only a few times. This rearrangement joins TRBV20-1 to TRBJ2-5, with D maybe TRBD1 (5 bases). The V gene lost 6 bases and the J gene lost 3 bases, with 14 bases spanning the gap. The germline V gene has CDR1 DFQATT and CDR2 SNEGSKA (reference sequence). CDR3 length: 13 amino acids. The CDR3 region has the DNA TGCAGTGCCCTGGGGCTGAAAGAAGAGACCCAGTACTTC. It translates to CSALGLKEETQYF.

This clonotype was recorded a few times. The chain joins TRBV27 to TRBJ2-6; D ambiguous. Germline V CDR1 and CDR2: MNHEY, SMNVEV (reference sequence). V shed 5 bases and J shed 3 bases, with 14 bases lying between them. The CDR3 is 16 residues long. CDR3 sequence: CASSTRWSHGANVLTF. The CDR3 DNA reads as TGTGCCAGCAGTACCCGGTGGAGCCATGGGGCCAACGTCCTGACTTTC.

This clonotype was detected a few times. The chain joins TRBV12-3 or TRBV12-4 to TRBJ2-5, with 9 positions matching TRBD2. Near its end, the DNA agrees better with TRBJ2-7, so the J call may be wrong. The CDR3 sequence is 14 residues long. This chain's CDR3 is CASSSGLAYYEQYF. The CDR3 nucleotides read TGTGCCAGCAGTTCGGGACTAGCCTACTACGAGCAGTACTTC.

The chain employs TRBV6-5 and TRBJ1-2; tentative D call: TRBD1 (6 bases). Trimming left V 6 bases short and J 5 bases short, with 16 bases between. This CDR3 region has 14 residues. Germline CDR1 reads MNHEY; CDR2 reads SVGAGI. As DNA, the CDR3 is TGTGCCAGCAGCCACCGGGACATCTATTATGGCTACACCTTC. It specifies CASSHRDIYYGYTF.